A selection of T cell receptor beta chains follows, all from one sample in a study of blood T cell repertoires in COVID-19. Generated by immunoSEQ multiplex PCR, the TCRdb table keeps only in-frame clones and is missing some. The profile shows about 50,000 clones, approximately 92% of them singletons. Sequenced sample: peripheral blood. Source of these receptors: a man in his forties or fifties with active COVID-19. CDR3s include the opening cysteine and the closing phenylalanine or tryptophan. Each record gives: V gene, clone size, J gene, D gene, CDR3 DNA, CDR3 protein. A D gene is named only where the DNA matches it firmly. Rows give clone size only sometimes, using once, few, many, or a class for an expanded clone.

>TRBV5-6|-|TRBJ2-2|-
TGTGCCAGCAGCTTCGGTGTCAGGGAGGACACCGGGGAGCTGTTTTTT
CASSFGVREDTGELFF
>TRBV2|-|TRBJ2-6|-
TGTGCCAGCAGCATCCGGGGCAGGGGAGATGGGGCCAACGTCCTGACTTTC
CASSIRGRGDGANVLTF
>TRBV3-1/TRBV3-2|-|TRBJ1-6|TRBD1
TGTGCCAGCAGCCAAGATGGGACAGGGAGGAATTCACCCCTCCACTTT
CASSQDGTGRNSPLHF
>TRBV11-2|once|TRBJ1-1|-
TGTGCCAGCAGCCTGACGGGGGGGCAGAACACTGAAGCTTTCTTT
CASSLTGGQNTEAFF
>TRBV15|-|TRBJ2-2|-
TGTGCCACCAGCAGAGTCCCAGGGCGAGCGAACACCGGGGAGCTGTTTTTT
CATSRVPGRANTGELFF
>TRBV28|-|TRBJ2-7|-
TGTGCCAGCAGTTTTCCCGCGCCAGGGCACACCTACGAGCAGTACTTC
CASSFPAPGHTYEQYF
>TRBV28|-|TRBJ1-2|-
TGTGCCAGCAGTCTGTGGAAGGGGCGCGCCGTGGGCTACACCTTC
CASSLWKGRAVGYTF
>TRBV5-6|-|TRBJ2-5|-
TGTGCCAGCAGCTTGAGTGTCGCGGAACAAGAGACCCAGTACTTC
CASSLSVAEQETQYF
>TRBV28|-|TRBJ2-7|TRBD2
TGTGCCAGCAGTGGGACTAGCGTCTCCTACGAGCAGTACTTC
CASSGTSVSYEQYF
>TRBV6-1|-|TRBJ2-7|-
TGTGCCAGCAGTGAAGATCCAAGCGCTTCCTACGAGCAGTACTTC
CASSEDPSASYEQYF
>TRBV10-3|-|TRBJ1-6|TRBD1
TGTGCCATCAGTGGGGGTCAGGGGGAGAATTCACCCCTCCACTTT
CAISGGQGENSPLHF
>TRBV3-1/TRBV3-2|-|TRBJ1-5|TRBD1
TGTGCCAGCAGCCAGGCTGCCGGGACAGGGCCCCAGCATTTT
CASSQAAGTGPQHF
>TRBV10-3|-|TRBJ2-7|-
TGTGCCATCAGTGAGGGCCAGGGTGTAGGCGAGCAGTACTTC
CAISEGQGVGEQYF
>TRBV19|-|TRBJ1-2|-
TGTGCCAGTAGAACAGGCACCTATGGCTACACCTTC
CASRTGTYGYTF
>TRBV11-3|-|TRBJ2-3|TRBD2
TGTGCCAGCAGCTCAACTAGCGTTCCAGATACGCAGTATTTT
CASSSTSVPDTQYF
>TRBV9|-|TRBJ1-2|TRBD1
TGTGCCAGCAGCGTAACTGGGACAGGGGTGGGCTACACCTTC
CASSVTGTGVGYTF
>TRBV10-1|-|TRBJ2-2|-
TGCGCCAGCAGTGAATTCCGAGGGGGTAACACCGGGGAGCTGTTTTTT
CASSEFRGGNTGELFF
>TRBV4-1|-|TRBJ2-2|TRBD1
TGCGCCAGCAGCCACCTGGGACAGGGAAGTACCGGGGAGCTGTTTTTT
CASSHLGQGSTGELFF
>TRBV6-1|-|TRBJ2-3|TRBD2
TGTGCCAGCAGTGAAATACTAGCGGGGGGGAATTTAGGCACAGATACGCAGTATTTT
CASSEILAGGNLGTDTQYF
>TRBV5-1|-|TRBJ2-3|TRBD1
TGCGCCAGCAGGAGGACAGGGCAAAATACGCAGTATTTT
CASRRTGQNTQYF
>TRBV7-2|-|TRBJ2-1|-
TGTGCCAGCAGCTTAGCGGGGAGCTCCTACAATGAGCAGTTCTTC
CASSLAGSSYNEQFF
>TRBV28|-|TRBJ1-1|-
TGTGCTCTGGGGAGGGGCACTGAAGCTTTCTTT
CALGRGTEAFF
>TRBV5-1|-|TRBJ2-1|-
TGCGCCAGCAGCCGGGATGGGAATGAGCAGTTCTTC
CASSRDGNEQFF
>TRBV30|-|TRBJ1-2|-
TGTGCCTGGAGTGTCCGCAGGGATGGCTACACCTTC
CAWSVRRDGYTF
>TRBV7-2|-|TRBJ2-7|TRBD2
TGTGCCAGCAGCGCCAATCCACTAGCGGGGGCTGGCCACGAGCAGTACTTC
CASSANPLAGAGHEQYF
>TRBV7-9|-|TRBJ1-1|TRBD1
TGTGCCAGCAGCTTATCCGGGACAGCCTACACTGAAGCTTTCTTT
CASSLSGTAYTEAFF
>TRBV28|-|TRBJ2-3|-
TGTGCCGTTGTAAGGGGTCAAGATACGCAGTATTTT
CAVVRGQDTQYF
>TRBV7-2|-|TRBJ2-3|TRBD1
TGTGCCAGCAGCTTAAGGGCCGGGGACAGGGTGACAGATACGCAGTATTTT
CASSLRAGDRVTDTQYF
>TRBV7-9|-|TRBJ2-7|-
TGTGCCAGCAGCCTCCGAGGGTCCTACGAGCAGTACTTC
CASSLRGSYEQYF
>TRBV13|-|TRBJ1-1|-
TGTGCCAGCAGCCACCCCGGGTCCCAACGCACTGAAGCTTTCTTT
CASSHPGSQRTEAFF
>TRBV5-4|-|TRBJ1-2|TRBD1
TGTGCCAGCAGTCCGAGAAGGACAGGGGACATCTATGGCTACACCTTC
CASSPRRTGDIYGYTF
>TRBV18|-|TRBJ2-7|TRBD2
TGTGCCAGCTCACCGTGGAGCGGGGGGATATACGAGCAGTACTTC
CASSPWSGGIYEQYF
>TRBV2|-|TRBJ2-4|-
TGTGCCAGCAGTGTAAGCGACCTCGAGGGGGACATTCAGTACTTC
CASSVSDLEGDIQYF
>TRBV6-1|-|TRBJ2-7|-
TGTGCCAGCAGTGAGATCGGACGGGAAAACTACGAGCAGTACTTC
CASSEIGRENYEQYF
>TRBV4-1|-|TRBJ2-7|TRBD1
TGCGCCAGCAGCCAAGATTCTGGCTTACAGGGGTACGAGCAGTACTTC
CASSQDSGLQGYEQYF
>TRBV11-2|-|TRBJ2-1|TRBD2
TGTGCCAGCAGTGGGCCCTTGCCGAGAGCTGCTGTGGAGGAGCGGGATCGGAATGAGCAGTTCTTC
CASSGPLPRAAVEERDRNEQFF
>TRBV15|-|TRBJ1-5|TRBD1
TGTGCCACCAGGGCAGAGGGGGCCTCTAGGAATCAGCCCCAGCATTTT
CATRAEGASRNQPQHF
>TRBV3-1/TRBV3-2|-|TRBJ1-5|-
TGTGCCAGCAGCCAGGTGGCAGACAATCAGCCCCAGCATTTT
CASSQVADNQPQHF
>TRBV2|-|TRBJ1-5|-
TGTGCCAGCAGGGACAGTTCCTATAGCAATCAGCCCCAGCATTTT
CASRDSSYSNQPQHF
>TRBV29-1|-|TRBJ2-1|-
TGCAGCGTTGAAGGGAGGGGCCGAAACAATGAGCAGTTCTTC
CSVEGRGRNNEQFF
>TRBV27|-|TRBJ1-1|TRBD1
TGTGCCAGCAGTTTATTCCACAGGGGCACTGAAGCTTTCTTT
CASSLFHRGTEAFF
>TRBV7-9|-|TRBJ2-1|-
TGTGCCAGCAGCTCCCCGGCGGCCAACTACAATGAGCAGTTCTTC
CASSSPAANYNEQFF
>TRBV2|-|TRBJ1-2|TRBD1
TGTGCCAGCAGTGAAAGACAGGGGGCCTTATATGGCTACACCTTC
CASSERQGALYGYTF
>TRBV5-6|-|TRBJ1-4|TRBD1
TGTGCCAGCAGCTCCCCGGGACAGGGGGAAGAAAAACTGTTTTTT
CASSSPGQGEEKLFF
>TRBV11-2|once|TRBJ1-6|-
TGTGCCAGCAGCTTAGAAAGCAGGGGTGGATCACCCCTCCACTTT
CASSLESRGGSPLHF
>TRBV27|-|TRBJ2-2|TRBD2
TGTGCCAGCAGTTCCCAGATTCGGAGGCTAGCGGGACACACCGGGGAGCTGTTTTTT
CASSSQIRRLAGHTGELFF
>TRBV7-2|-|TRBJ1-2|-
TGTGCCAGCAGCGTAACAGGTCCCTACCTAGAGGGCTACACCTTC
CASSVTGPYLEGYTF
>TRBV6-1|-|TRBJ1-2|-
TGTGCCAGCAGTGACAGGGTCTATAATGGCTACACCTTC
CASSDRVYNGYTF
>TRBV2|-|TRBJ2-2|TRBD2
TGTGCCAGCAGATCGCTAGCGGGGGCCGTTACCGGGGAGCTGTTTTTT
CASRSLAGAVTGELFF
>TRBV2|-|TRBJ2-2|TRBD1
TGTGCCAGCAGTGAGTTACAGGGGGCAGGCACCGGGGAGCTGTTTTTT
CASSELQGAGTGELFF
>TRBV15|-|TRBJ2-2|-
TGTGCCACCAGCAGAGATGCGGGGGCCACCGGGGAGCTGTTTTTT
CATSRDAGATGELFF
>TRBV5-1|-|TRBJ2-1|TRBD1
TGCGCCAGCAGTTTCCAGACAGGGGGAGTTTATGAGCAGTTCTTC
CASSFQTGGVYEQFF
>TRBV5-5|few|TRBJ2-7|TRBD1
TGTGCCAGCAGCTTGGGACAGGGGTTCTACGAGCAGTACTTC
CASSLGQGFYEQYF
>TRBV27|-|TRBJ2-2|-
TGTGCCAGCAGGCCAGGGGGGCTCGGGGAGCTGTTTTTT
CASRPGGLGELFF
>TRBV27|-|TRBJ1-2|-
TGTGCCAGCAGTTTAAACAGGCAGGGCGGCTACACCTTC
CASSLNRQGGYTF
>TRBV7-8|-|TRBJ2-1|-
TGTGCCAGCAGCTTAGGGGGGGTTAGCTCCTACAATGAGCAGTTCTTC
CASSLGGVSSYNEQFF
>TRBV7-9|-|TRBJ1-2|-
TGTGCCAGCAGCCACAGGGTCGCACCTTATGGCTACACCTTC
CASSHRVAPYGYTF
>TRBV28|-|TRBJ1-1|-
TGTGCCAGTAGCCTGGGGCAGTTGAACACTGAAGCTTTCTTT
CASSLGQLNTEAFF